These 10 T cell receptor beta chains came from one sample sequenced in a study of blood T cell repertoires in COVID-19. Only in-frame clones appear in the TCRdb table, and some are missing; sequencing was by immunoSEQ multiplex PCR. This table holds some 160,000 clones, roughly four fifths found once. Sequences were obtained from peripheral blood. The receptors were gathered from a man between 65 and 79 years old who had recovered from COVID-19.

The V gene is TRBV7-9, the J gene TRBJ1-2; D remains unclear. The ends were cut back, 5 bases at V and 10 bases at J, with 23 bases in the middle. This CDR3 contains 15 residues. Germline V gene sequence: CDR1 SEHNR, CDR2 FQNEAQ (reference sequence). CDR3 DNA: TGTGCCAGCAGCCCAAAGCTCAGGATCCAACTTGCCTACACCTTC. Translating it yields CASSPKLRIQLAYTF.

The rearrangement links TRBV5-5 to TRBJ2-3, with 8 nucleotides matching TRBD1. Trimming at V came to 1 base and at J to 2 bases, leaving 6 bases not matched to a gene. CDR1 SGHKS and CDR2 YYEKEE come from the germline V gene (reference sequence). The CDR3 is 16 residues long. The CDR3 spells CASSLFQGASTDTQYF. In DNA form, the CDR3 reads TGTGCCAGCAGCTTGTTTCAGGGGGCCTCCACAGATACGCAGTATTTT.

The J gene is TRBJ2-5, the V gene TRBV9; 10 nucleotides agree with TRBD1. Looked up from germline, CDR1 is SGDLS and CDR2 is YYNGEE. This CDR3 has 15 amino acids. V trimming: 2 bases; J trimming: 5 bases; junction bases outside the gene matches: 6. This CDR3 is CASSVGQGREETQYF. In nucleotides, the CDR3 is TGTGCCAGCAGCGTGGGACAGGGGCGAGAGGAGACCCAGTACTTC.

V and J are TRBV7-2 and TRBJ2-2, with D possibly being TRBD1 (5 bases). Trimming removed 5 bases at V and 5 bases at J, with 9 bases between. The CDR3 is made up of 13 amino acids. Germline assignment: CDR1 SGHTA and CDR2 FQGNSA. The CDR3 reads CASSPRQTGELFF. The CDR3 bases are TGTGCCAGCAGCCCCCGACAGACCGGGGAGCTGTTTTTT.

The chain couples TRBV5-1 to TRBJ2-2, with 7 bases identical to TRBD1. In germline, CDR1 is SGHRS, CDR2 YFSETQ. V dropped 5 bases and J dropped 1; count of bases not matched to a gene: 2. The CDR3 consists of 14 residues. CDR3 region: CASRQGENTGELFF. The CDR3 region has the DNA TGCGCCAGCAGGCAGGGGGAGAACACCGGGGAGCTGTTTTTT.

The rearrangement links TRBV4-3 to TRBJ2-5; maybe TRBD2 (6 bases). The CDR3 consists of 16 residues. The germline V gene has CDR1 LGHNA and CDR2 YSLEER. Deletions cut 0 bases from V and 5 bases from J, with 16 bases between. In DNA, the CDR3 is TGCGCCAGCAGCCAAGAATATAGCGGCGGGATTGAGACCCAGTACTTC. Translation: CASSQEYSGGIETQYF.

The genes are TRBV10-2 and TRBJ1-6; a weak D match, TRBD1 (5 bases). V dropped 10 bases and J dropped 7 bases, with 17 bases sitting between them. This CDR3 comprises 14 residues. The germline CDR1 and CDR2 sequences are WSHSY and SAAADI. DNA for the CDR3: TGCGCCATCAAAGACAGCAACAACAATTCACCCCTCCACTTT. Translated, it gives CAIKDSNNNSPLHF.

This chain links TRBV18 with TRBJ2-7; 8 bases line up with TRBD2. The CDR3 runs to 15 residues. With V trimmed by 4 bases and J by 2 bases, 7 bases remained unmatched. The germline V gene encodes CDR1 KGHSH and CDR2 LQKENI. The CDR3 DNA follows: TGTGCCAGCTCACGATCAGCGGGAGATGCCTACGAGCAGTACTTC. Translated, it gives CASSRSAGDAYEQYF.

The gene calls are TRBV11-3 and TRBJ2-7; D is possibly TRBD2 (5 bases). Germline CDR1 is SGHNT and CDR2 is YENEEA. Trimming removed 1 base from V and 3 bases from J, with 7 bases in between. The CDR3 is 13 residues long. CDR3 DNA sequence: TGTGCCAGCAGCTTAGGCGAGGGCTACGAGCAGTACTTC. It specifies CASSLGEGYEQYF.

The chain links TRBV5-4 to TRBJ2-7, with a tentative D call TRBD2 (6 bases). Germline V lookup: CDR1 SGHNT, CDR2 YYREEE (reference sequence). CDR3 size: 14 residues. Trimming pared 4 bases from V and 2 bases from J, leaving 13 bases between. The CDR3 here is CASSPRDFTYEQYF. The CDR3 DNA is TGTGCCAGCAGCCCCCGGGACTTTACCTACGAGCAGTACTTC.